These 29 T cell receptor beta chains were sequenced from one sample in a study of post-analysis software for immune sequencing data. Findings and limits, study-wide: In patients, TRBV5-6, TRBV5-1 and TRBV20-1 belonged to four or five TRBV segments found more frequently than in controls.

Antigens of these TCRs are unknown. TCR beta cDNA libraries included unique molecular identifiers. TCRdb re-called the PCR reads with MiXCR, one entry per CDR3 protein. The sample includes hundreds of thousands of distinct CDR3 sequences, 44% of them seen just once. Sequencing was performed on blood. The receptors stem from a girl aged 10 to 17 with multiple sclerosis.

This clonotype appeared a few times. The genes are TRBV28 and TRBJ2-5, with TRBD2 identical over 8 bases. This CDR3 contains 15 residues. Germline V gives CDR1 MDHEN, CDR2 SYDVKM. After removal of 2 bases from V and 4 bases from J, the junction contained 6 bases not matched to a gene. CDR3 nucleotides: TGTGCCAGCAGTTTAACCGGGGGACTAGTAGAGACCCAGTACTTC. It is translated as CASSLTGGLVETQYF.

A few counts support this clonotype. The rearrangement uses TRBV2 and TRBJ1-5; 7 nucleotides agree with TRBD1. Trimming took 6 bases from V and 2 from J; bases not matched to a gene: 1. Germline CDR1 reads SNHLY; CDR2 reads FYNNEI. CDR3 size: 13 residues. CDR3 sequence: CASRGTGNQPQHF. Written as DNA, the CDR3 is TGTGCCAGCAGAGGGACAGGCAATCAGCCCCAGCATTTT.

V gene TRBV27 combines with J gene TRBJ2-1; the D is unclear. V lost 4 bases to trimming and J lost 9 bases, with 10 bases between them. This CDR3 spans 12 amino acids. Germline V gene data show CDR1 as MNHEY and CDR2 as SMNVEV (reference sequence). CDR3 sequence reads: CASSSPGREQFF. DNA for the CDR3: TGTGCCAGCAGTTCCCCGGGTCGTGAGCAGTTCTTC.

The J gene is TRBJ2-1, the V gene TRBV10-3; 7 bases are shared with TRBD2. V trimming: 0 bases; J trimming: 10 bases; junction bases outside the gene matches: 9. CDR3 length: 15 residues. Germline lookup yields CDR1 ENHRY and CDR2 SYGVKD. CDR3 sequence: CAISESTGGSGEQFF. The CDR3 nucleotides read TGTGCCATCAGTGAGTCAACCGGGGGGTCCGGGGAGCAGTTCTTC.

This chain joins TRBV10-3 and TRBJ2-1; perhaps TRBD2 as D (5 bases). CDR3 length: 16 amino acids. Germline V gene data show CDR1 as ENHRY and CDR2 as SYGVKD. V gave up 0 bases and J gave up 5 bases, with 14 bases separating them. CDR3 loop: CAISESISGRNNEQFF. The CDR3 coding sequence is TGTGCCATCAGTGAGTCGATCAGCGGACGGAACAATGAGCAGTTCTTC.

This clonotype was detected a few times. The V and J genes are TRBV29-1 and TRBJ2-3; 8 positions match TRBD1. Per the germline V gene, CDR1 is SQVTM and CDR2 is ANQGSEA. This CDR3 comprises 12 residues. The junction had 6 bases not matched to a gene; V was cut back by 7 bases and J by 6 bases. CDR3 in DNA: TGCAGCGCCGGACAGGGATCGGATACGCAGTATTTT. Amino acids: CSAGQGSDTQYF.

The chain is built from TRBV29-1 and TRBJ2-1, with 10 bases that match TRBD1. The CDR3 has 14 residues. The V and J ends lost 7 bases and 3 bases, in that order; junction bases with no gene match: 6. Germline CDR1 SQVTM, CDR2 ANQGSEA. The CDR3 coding sequence is TGCAGCGCCTTGGGACAGGGGAACTACAATGAGCAGTTCTTC. It specifies CSALGQGNYNEQFF.

The gene calls are TRBV5-6 and TRBJ1-2; D ambiguous. V shed 4 bases and J shed 5 bases, with 6 bases lying between them. This CDR3 spans 11 amino acids. Germline CDR1 reads SGHDT; CDR2 reads YYEEEE. CDR3 bases: TGTGCCAGCAGCCACACTTATGGCTACACCTTC. Encoded protein: CASSHTYGYTF.

This clonotype was detected only a few times. The chain carries TRBV20-1 and TRBJ2-5; 13 bases fit TRBD2. Trimming removed 6 bases from V and 3 bases from J; junction bases left unmatched: 4. The CDR3 is 14 residues long. Germline values: CDR1 DFQATT, CDR2 SNEGSKA (reference sequence). CDR3 protein: CSAPGLAGKETQYF. CDR3 DNA sequence: TGCAGTGCCCCGGGACTAGCGGGGAAAGAGACCCAGTACTTC.

This chain links TRBV29-1 with TRBJ1-1, with a tentative D call TRBD1 (5 bases). CDR3 length: 13 residues. The V gene's germline CDR1 is SQVTM and CDR2 ANQGSEA. Trimming shortened V by 6 bases and J by 0 bases, and 11 bases separated the two germline ends. In DNA, the CDR3 is TGCAGCGTCGGGGACGGCATGAACACTGAAGCTTTCTTT. Residues: CSVGDGMNTEAFF.

To note about this clonotype: This may arise from a read error, as a much more abundant clone is one base away. The chain links TRBV10-3 to TRBJ2-7; tentatively, D is TRBD1 (5 bases). Germline-derived CDR1 and CDR2 are ENHRY and SYGVKD. V was clipped by 2 bases and J by 5 bases, with 16 bases between them. The CDR3 runs to 15 residues. The CDR3 here is CAISEGRTGAHEQYF. CDR3 sequence (DNA): TGTGCCATCAGTGAGGGGCGAACAGGAGCCCACGAGCAGTACTTC.

There are a few counts of this clonotype. J is TRBJ2-3 and V is TRBV10-3; 7 nucleotides match TRBD1. The CDR3 has 16 residues. V was pared by 4 bases and J by 6 bases, with 13 bases of the junction left unmatched. Germline CDR1 ENHRY, CDR2 SYGVKD. CDR3 in amino acids: CAISARDSRDRDTQYF. In DNA, the CDR3 is TGTGCCATCAGTGCCCGGGACAGTAGGGATCGTGATACGCAGTATTTT.

This chain links TRBV5-8 with TRBJ1-5; maybe TRBD1 (5 bases). V was pared by 4 bases and J by 2 bases, with 16 bases between. The germline CDR1 and CDR2 sequences are SGHTS and YDEGEE. The CDR3 has 16 amino acids. This CDR3 reads CASSEPGDRGNQPQHF. The CDR3 DNA reads TGTGCCAGCAGCGAGCCGGGGGACCGAGGCAATCAGCCCCAGCATTTT.

The rearrangement joins TRBV7-9 to TRBJ2-7; 7 nucleotides agree with TRBD1. Per the germline V gene, CDR1 is SEHNR and CDR2 is FQNEAQ (reference sequence). V shed 4 bases, J shed 7 bases, and the junction held 10 bases outside the gene matches. CDR3 length: 14 residues. As DNA, the CDR3 is TGTGCCAGCAGCTCAGGACAGGCTCCTAAGGAGCAGTACTTC. Protein: CASSSGQAPKEQYF.

This clonotype was detected only a few times. The chain is built from TRBV7-2 and TRBJ2-1; TRBD2 matches 10 bases. CDR3 size: 16 residues. The germline V gene encodes CDR1 SGHTA and CDR2 FQGNSA. The ends lost 5 bases at V and 7 bases at J; junction bases unmatched: 11. CDR3 sequence: CASSISSGGLFNEQFF. The DNA of the CDR3 is TGTGCCAGCAGCATCTCTAGCGGGGGCCTTTTTAATGAGCAGTTCTTC. The full variable domain, in which reference TRBV7-2 and TRBJ2-1 provide the parts outside the CDR3, is GAGVSQSPSNKVTEKGKDVELRCDPISGHTALYWYRQSLGQGLEFLIYFQGNSAPDKSGLPSDRFSAERTGGSVSTLTIQRTQQEDSAVYLCASSISSGGLFNEQFFGPGTRLTVL.

The chain employs TRBV6-5 and TRBJ2-1; D is unresolved. V lost 6 bases to trimming and J lost 5 bases, with 17 bases between them. The CDR3 spans 15 residues. The germline V gene has CDR1 MNHEY and CDR2 SVGAGI. The CDR3 nucleotides read TGTGCCAGCAGCCCCGATCCCTCGAGAGACAATGAGCAGTTCTTC. Translated, it gives CASSPDPSRDNEQFF.

The rearrangement links TRBV12-3 or TRBV12-4 to TRBJ2-1, with 8 nucleotides matching TRBD2. Trimming cost V 5 bases and J 2 bases; bases outside gene matches: 8. This CDR3 has 16 residues. The CDR3 nucleotides read TGTGCCAGCAGTCCAACTAGCGGAGAACCCTACAATGAGCAGTTCTTC. Its protein is CASSPTSGEPYNEQFF.

V and J are TRBV5-6 and TRBJ2-7; D might be TRBD2 (5 bases). V dropped 3 bases and J dropped 3 bases, with 7 bases sitting between them. CDR3 length: 12 amino acids. From germline, CDR1 is SGHDT and CDR2 YYEEEE. The CDR3 coding sequence is TGTGCCAGCAGCTCCCGGGACTACGAGCAGTACTTC. It codes for CASSSRDYEQYF.

The J gene is TRBJ1-1, the V gene TRBV3-1; D is perhaps TRBD1 (6 bases). Germline V gene data show CDR1 as LGHDT and CDR2 as YNNKEL (reference sequence). There are 15 residues in the CDR3. V was cut by 6 bases and J by 3 bases, with 17 bases left in between. The CDR3 is CASSQSGPGDTEAFF. For the CDR3, the DNA is TGTGCCAGCAGTCAATCTGGTCCAGGGGACACTGAAGCTTTCTTT. The full variable domain, completed using reference TRBV3-1 and TRBJ1-1, is DTAVSQTPKYLVTQMGNDKSIKCEQNLGHDTMYWYKQDSKKFLKIMFSYNNKELIINETVPNRFSPKSPDKAHLNLHINSLELGDSAVYFCASSQSGPGDTEAFFGQGTRLTVV.

This rearrangement joins TRBV6-5 to TRBJ1-6; D remains unclear. Germline V gene data show CDR1 as MNHEY and CDR2 as SVGAGI. This CDR3 contains 16 residues. Between the trimmed V and J ends, which lost 5 bases and 0 bases, there was a span of 11 bases. The CDR3 here is CASSPKASSYNSPLHF. CDR3 DNA: TGTGCCAGCAGTCCCAAAGCTAGCTCCTATAATTCACCCCTCCACTTT.

In this sample, this clonotype turned up a few times. The chain has TRBV29-1 and TRBJ2-7, with 9 bases identical to TRBD2. Per the germline V gene, CDR1 is SQVTM and CDR2 is ANQGSEA. The CDR3 loop spans 15 amino acids. J lost 0 bases, V lost 0 bases, and 3 bases had no gene match. CDR3 coding DNA: TGCAGCGTTGAAGAAGCTAGCGGGAACTCCTACGAGCAGTACTTC. This codes for CSVEEASGNSYEQYF.

This clonotype turned up a few times. The rearrangement uses TRBV6-2 or TRBV6-3 and TRBJ2-3, with D perhaps matching TRBD1 (5 bases). This CDR3 has 15 residues. Germline V lookup: CDR1 MNHEY, CDR2 SVGEGT. Trimming took off 4 bases at V and 2 bases at J, with 13 bases between the two ends. This CDR3 is CASSFGQGLTDTQYF. In nucleotides, the CDR3 is TGTGCCAGCAGTTTTGGGCAGGGTCTCACAGATACGCAGTATTTT.

The CDR3: CASSQESRYEQYF. CDR3 sequence (DNA): TGCGCCAGCAGCCAAGAGTCTAGGTACGAGCAGTACTTC. The chain uses TRBV4-1 and TRBJ2-7; no firm D call. CDR1 is MGHRA, CDR2 YSYEKL, per germline. V was pared by 0 bases and J by 4 bases, with 7 bases between. The CDR3 extends over 13 amino acids.

CDR3 sequence (DNA): TGCAGCGTTGAAGCCGGCCAGAGCAATAACTATGGCTACACCTTC. This gives the protein CSVEAGQSNNYGYTF. The chain has TRBV29-1 and TRBJ1-2; the D is unclear. CDR1 SQVTM and CDR2 ANQGSEA come from the germline V gene. The CDR3 totals 15 residues. Trimming cost V 1 base and J 1 base, with 13 bases left between them.

This clonotype was counted only a few times. V and J are TRBV4-1 and TRBJ1-2; no reliable D call. The germline V and J ends were trimmed by 3 bases and 8 bases, with 16 bases remaining between them. The germline gives CDR1 MGHRA, CDR2 YSYEKL. The CDR3 length is 14 residues. CDR3 sequence: CASSHDGVKKGYTF. CDR3 coding DNA: TGCGCCAGCAGCCACGACGGGGTAAAGAAAGGCTACACCTTC.

The chain is built from TRBV5-1 and TRBJ2-3; 11 bases map to TRBD2. Trimming took 4 bases from V and 0 from J; bases not matched to a gene: 7. This CDR3 comprises 17 residues. Germline values: CDR1 SGHRS, CDR2 YFSETQ. CDR3 nucleotide sequence: TGCGCCAGCAGCGCTGGACTAGCGGGTCCCAGCACAGATACGCAGTATTTT. Translated, it gives CASSAGLAGPSTDTQYF.

This clonotype was detected only a few times. The chain uses TRBV7-9 and TRBJ2-5; TRBD1 matches at 8 bases. Trimming removed 2 bases from V and 5 bases from J; junction bases left unmatched: 4. The germline CDR1 and CDR2 sequences are SEHNR and FQNEAQ (reference sequence). This CDR3 has 14 amino acids. The CDR3: CASSLKDRAETQYF. The CDR3 DNA sequence: TGTGCCAGCAGCTTAAAGGACAGGGCCGAGACCCAGTACTTC.

The chain uses TRBV29-1 and TRBJ2-2; 7 bases map to TRBD2. Germline V CDR1 and CDR2: SQVTM, ANQGSEA. The length of the CDR3 is 11 residues. The CDR3 sequence is CTAGNTGELFF. The CDR3 coding sequence is TGCACAGCGGGAAACACCGGGGAGCTGTTTTTT.

At least ten counts were recorded for this clonotype. This sequence joins TRBV20-1 and TRBJ1-5; TRBD1 matches at 7 bases. Looked up from germline, CDR1 is DFQATT and CDR2 is SNEGSKA (reference sequence). The J segment lost 0 bases and the V segment lost 5 bases, leaving 16 bases of the junction unmatched. This CDR3 has 18 residues. CDR3 in DNA: TGCAGTGCTTGGGGGGTAACCGGGACAGTTTCTAGCAATCAGCCCCAGCATTTT. This translates into CSAWGVTGTVSSNQPQHF.